The 26 T cell receptor beta chains below were found in one sample sequenced in a study of T cell changes during pregnancy in multiple sclerosis. Clones were read by immunoSEQ multiplex PCR, and TCRdb kept only the in-frame ones, dropping some. The repertoire includes over 50,000 clones, over 80% of them detected once, and approximately 0.5% sits in the top ten. The material was CD4+ T cells from peripheral blood mononuclear cells, obtained after pregnancy. The source is a female donor with multiple sclerosis, enrolled in a pregnancy study.

This clone has only one observation. V usage is TRBV5-1 and J usage is TRBJ2-3, with TRBD2 matching over 10 bases. Germline V lookup: CDR1 SGHRS, CDR2 YFSETQ. This CDR3 has 16 residues. V shed 0 bases, J shed 4 bases, and the junction held 5 bases outside the gene matches. The CDR3 here is CASSLGLAGAADTQYF. For the CDR3, the DNA is TGCGCCAGCAGCTTGGGGCTAGCGGGAGCCGCAGATACGCAGTATTTT.

The chain links TRBV7-2 to TRBJ1-2; D not resolved. Trimming took off 5 bases at V and 5 bases at J, with 9 bases between the two ends. Germline V gene lookup returns CDR1 SGHTA and CDR2 FQGNSA. The CDR3 loop spans 12 amino acids. This CDR3 reads CASSPLIYGYTF. In DNA, the CDR3 is TGTGCCAGCAGCCCTCTTATTTATGGCTACACCTTC.

V gene TRBV4-1 combines with J gene TRBJ1-5, with 9 bases fitting TRBD1. The CDR3 is 15 amino acids. Trimming cost V 3 bases and J 6 bases; bases outside gene matches: 6. Germline CDR1 and CDR2: MGHRA and YSYEKL. CDR3 in amino acids: CASSHGTGHFQPQHF. The CDR3 coding sequence is TGCGCCAGCAGCCACGGGACAGGGCACTTTCAGCCCCAGCATTTT.

The V call is TRBV30, the J call TRBJ2-5; D unresolved. Germline V gene data show CDR1 as GTSNPN and CDR2 as SVGIG (reference sequence). The CDR3 has 11 amino acids. V was cut by 7 bases and J by 5 bases, with 11 bases left in between. The CDR3 sequence: CASRSFETQYF. CDR3 coding DNA: TGTGCCTCCCGGTCGTTTGAGACCCAGTACTTC.

This sequence joins TRBV5-1 and TRBJ1-5; 7 bases are a match to TRBD1. The CDR3 is 15 amino acids. V lost 4 bases and J lost 4; bases outside the gene matches: 8. In germline, CDR1 is SGHRS, CDR2 YFSETQ. CDR3 sequence reads: CASSDGTVGNQPQHF. In DNA form, the CDR3 reads TGCGCCAGCAGCGATGGGACAGTTGGAAATCAGCCCCAGCATTTT.

As concerns this clone: Mismatch with germline at one junction end may stem from a read error. This sequence joins TRBV7-7 and TRBJ2-1, with 7 bases aligning to TRBD2. There are 15 residues in the CDR3. Germline-derived CDR1 and CDR2 are SSHAT and FNYEAQ (reference sequence). CDR3 bases: TGTGCTAGCAGCGTAAGCGGGAACGGTCTGAATGAGCAGTTCTTC. It encodes CASSVSGNGLNEQFF.

V and J are TRBV5-5 and TRBJ2-7; 10 positions match TRBD2. V lost 1 base to trimming and J lost 5 bases; unmatched junction nucleotides: 3. Per the germline V gene, CDR1 is SGHKS and CDR2 is YYEKEE (reference sequence). The CDR3 has 14 amino acids. The CDR3 spells CASSLTSGMNEQYF. The CDR3 DNA is TGTGCCAGCAGCTTGACTAGCGGGATGAACGAGCAGTACTTC. Based on the CDR3 plus reference TRBV5-5 and TRBJ2-7, the full variable domain is DAGVTQSPTHLIKTRGQQVTLRCSPISGHKSVSWYQQVLGQGPQFIFQYYEKEERGRGNFPDRFSARQFPNYSSELNVNALLLGDSALYLCASSLTSGMNEQYFGPGTRLTVT.

This clone was seen at least ten times. The chain links TRBV29-1 to TRBJ1-1, with TRBD1 identical over 7 bases. The length of the CDR3 is 13 residues. Germline V lookup: CDR1 SQVTM, CDR2 ANQGSEA. The trim removed 7 bases at V and 1 base at J, leaving 6 bases unmatched. CDR3 loop: CSGLTGTNTEAFF. The CDR3 coding sequence is TGCAGCGGTCTGACAGGGACGAACACTGAAGCTTTCTTT.

The CDR3 here is CASSSGTTFSYEQYF. In DNA, the CDR3 is TGTGCCAGCAGTTCCGGGACTACCTTCTCCTACGAGCAGTACTTC. V is TRBV28 and J is TRBJ2-7, with TRBD2 matching over 7 bases. Germline CDR1 reads MDHEN; CDR2 reads SYDVKM. V shed 4 bases, J shed 0 bases, and the junction held 6 bases outside the gene matches. This CDR3 is 15 amino acids long.

The chain joins TRBV4-1 to TRBJ2-3; D unresolved. V gave up 1 base and J gave up 6 bases, with 17 bases separating them. This CDR3 has 16 residues. Germline-derived CDR1 and CDR2 are MGHRA and YSYEKL. The CDR3 is CASSQGVRSSGDTQYF. In DNA form, the CDR3 reads TGCGCCAGCAGCCAAGGAGTACGCTCTAGTGGCGATACGCAGTATTTT.

The V gene is TRBV18, the J gene TRBJ2-3, with D maybe TRBD2 (6 bases). Trimming pared 5 bases from V and 1 base from J, leaving 16 bases between. CDR1 is KGHSH, CDR2 LQKENI, per germline. CDR3 length: 16 amino acids. CDR3 sequence (DNA): TGTGCCAGCTCAACTACTAGCAGAGTTCGCACAGATACGCAGTATTTT. Translated: CASSTTSRVRTDTQYF.

The chain links TRBV11-2 to TRBJ2-7, with 9 bases lining up with TRBD2. The CDR3 extends over 13 amino acids. J was trimmed by 3 bases and V by 6 bases; bases with no gene match: 3. Per the germline V gene, CDR1 is SGHAT and CDR2 is FQNNGV. CDR3 coding DNA: TGTGCCAGCAGTCGGACTAGCGACTACGAGCAGTACTTC. Its protein product is CASSRTSDYEQYF.

This sequence joins TRBV11-3 and TRBJ2-3; maybe TRBD1 (6 bases). V lost 8 bases to trimming and J lost 2 bases, with 11 bases between them. Germline-derived CDR1 and CDR2 are SGHNT and YENEEA. This CDR3 spans 13 amino acids. The CDR3 protein is CASLDRITDTQYF. The DNA for the CDR3 is TGTGCCAGCTTGGACAGAATCACAGATACGCAGTATTTT.

The genes are TRBV18 and TRBJ2-4; D is perhaps TRBD1 (5 bases). V gave up 0 bases and J gave up 7 bases, with 22 bases separating them. The germline V gene encodes CDR1 KGHSH and CDR2 LQKENI. The CDR3 has 18 amino acids. The CDR3 sequence: CASSPPEDPPGNGNIQYF. Here the CDR3 DNA reads TGTGCCAGCTCACCACCGGAAGATCCTCCAGGGAATGGGAACATTCAGTACTTC.

The V and J genes are TRBV5-4 and TRBJ2-7; 14 nucleotides match TRBD2. Per the germline V gene, CDR1 is SGHNT and CDR2 is YYREEE (reference sequence). This CDR3 spans 17 amino acids. V was pared by 3 bases and J by 1 base, with 6 bases of the junction left unmatched. CDR3 sequence: CASSWTSGRRLSYEQYF. Here the CDR3 DNA reads TGTGCCAGCAGCTGGACTAGCGGGAGGCGCCTTTCCTACGAGCAGTACTTC. Full variable domain (rest looked up from reference TRBV5-4 and TRBJ2-7): ETGVTQSPTHLIKTRGQQVTLRCSSQSGHNTVSWYQQALGQGPQFIFQYYREEENGRGNFPPRFSGLQFPNYSSELNVNALELDDSALYLCASSWTSGRRLSYEQYFGPGTRLTVT.

The CDR3 loop reads CASSLLGQGAFF. For the CDR3, the DNA is TGTGCCAGCAGTTTATTAGGACAGGGAGCTTTCTTT. The chain combines TRBV28 with TRBJ1-1; the match to TRBD1 covers 8 bases. The CDR3 consists of 12 residues. Germline CDR1 and CDR2: MDHEN and SYDVKM. Germline trimming cut 1 base from V and 10 bases from J; bases unmatched to any gene: 2.

The chain couples TRBV7-2 to TRBJ2-3, with 8 bases fitting TRBD2. This CDR3 has 16 amino acids. With 1 base clipped from V and 11 bases from J, the junction kept 14 bases outside the gene matches. Germline CDR1 is SGHTA and CDR2 is FQGNSA. CDR3 region: CASSLGSGSSHSGQYF. The CDR3 DNA reads as TGTGCCAGCAGCTTAGGGAGCGGGAGCTCCCACAGTGGGCAGTATTTT.

The CDR3 nucleotides read TGTGCCAGCGCCCCACTAGCGGTCCCGGGAGAGACCCAGTACTTC. Its translation: CASAPLAVPGETQYF. The chain links TRBV19 to TRBJ2-5, with 8 bases identical to TRBD2. This CDR3 comprises 15 residues. CDR1 and CDR2 from the germline V gene are LNHDA and SQIVND (reference sequence). V lost 9 bases, J lost 4 bases, and 13 bases stayed unmatched.

The chain has TRBV5-6 and TRBJ2-2; 10 bases match TRBD2. Germline V CDR1 and CDR2: SGHDT, YYEEEE. This CDR3 is 18 amino acids long. V lost 1 base, J lost 7 bases, and 13 bases stayed unmatched. CDR3 sequence (DNA): TGTGCCAGCAGCTTGTTCGTGGCTAGCGGGAGAATAGGCGGGGAGCTGTTTTTT. Translation gives CASSLFVASGRIGGELFF. Together with reference TRBV5-6 and TRBJ2-2, the CDR3 gives the full variable domain: DAGVTQSPTHLIKTRGQQVTLRCSPKSGHDTVSWYQQALGQGPQFIFQYYEEEERQRGNFPDRFSGHQFPNYSSELNVNALLLGDSALYLCASSLFVASGRIGGELFFGEGSRLTVL.

This chain joins TRBV18 and TRBJ2-1, with 8 bases aligning to TRBD2. V shed 1 base, J shed 5 bases, and the junction held 7 bases outside the gene matches. Germline lookup yields CDR1 KGHSH and CDR2 LQKENI. The CDR3 runs 16 residues. Written as DNA, the CDR3 is TGTGCCAGCTCACCACGAGGCGATAGCGGGGACAATGAGCAGTTCTTC. This translates into CASSPRGDSGDNEQFF.

The gene calls are TRBV15 and TRBJ2-3; 10 bases align to TRBD2. The J segment lost 9 bases and the V segment lost 4 bases, leaving 16 bases of the junction unmatched. The CDR3 has 17 residues. Germline CDR1 LNHNV, CDR2 YYDKDF (reference sequence). Written as DNA, the CDR3 is TGTGCCACCAGCACGACCCTAGCGGGGGCCTACCGGGTGACGCAGTATTTT. It yields the protein CATSTTLAGAYRVTQYF.

V is TRBV19 and J is TRBJ2-2; 12 positions match TRBD2. V lost 5 bases to trimming and J lost 0 bases; unmatched junction nucleotides: 7. Germline CDR1 LNHDA, CDR2 SQIVND (reference sequence). The CDR3 sequence is 18 residues long. CDR3 amino acids: CASSPTSGGIANTGELFF. The CDR3 coding sequence is TGTGCCAGTAGTCCGACTAGCGGGGGAATAGCGAACACCGGGGAGCTGTTTTTT. Complete variable domain (other parts from reference TRBV19 and TRBJ2-2): DGGITQSPKYLFRKEGQNVTLSCEQNLNHDAMYWYRQDPGQGLRLIYYSQIVNDFQKGDIAEGYSVSREKKESFPLTVTSAQKNPTAFYLCASSPTSGGIANTGELFFGEGSRLTVL.

This sequence joins TRBV7-2 and TRBJ2-1; 10 bases align to TRBD2. With V trimmed by 0 bases and J by 4 bases, 3 bases remained unmatched. This CDR3 is built from 16 residues. Germline V CDR1 and CDR2: SGHTA, FQGNSA. The CDR3 region is CASSLAGTSAYNEQFF. CDR3 in DNA: TGTGCCAGCAGCTTAGCCGGGACTAGCGCATACAATGAGCAGTTCTTC.

The rearrangement joins TRBV7-9 to TRBJ1-2, with TRBD1 matching over 8 bases. Germline-derived CDR1 and CDR2 are SEHNR and FQNEAQ (reference sequence). The CDR3 sequence is 16 residues long. Germline trimming cut 2 bases from V and 2 bases from J; bases unmatched to any gene: 7. CDR3: CASSLLRGPSNYGYTF. The CDR3 DNA reads as TGTGCCAGCAGCTTACTCAGGGGGCCCTCGAACTATGGCTACACCTTC.

The chain employs TRBV30 and TRBJ1-2, with D maybe TRBD1 (5 bases). The CDR3 covers 13 residues. Germline V gene sequence: CDR1 GTSNPN, CDR2 SVGIG (reference sequence). Trimming removed 4 bases at V and 2 bases at J, with 11 bases between. The CDR3 DNA reads TGTGCCTGGAAACAGGACCACAACTATGGCTACACCTTC. Its translation is CAWKQDHNYGYTF.

V gene TRBV18 combines with J gene TRBJ2-7; no clear D. The V gene's germline CDR1 is KGHSH and CDR2 LQKENI. The CDR3 extends over 11 amino acids. Trimming left V 2 bases short and J 5 bases short, with 4 bases between. This chain's CDR3 is CASSPANEQYF. DNA for the CDR3: TGTGCCAGCTCACCAGCTAACGAGCAGTACTTC.